This TCR beta chain appears in the sequencing data of a study of HIV-infected patients and healthy controls. The V and J ends lost 5 bases and 6 bases respectively, with 12 bases between them. Germline CDR1 is SNHLY and CDR2 is FYNNEI. This CDR3 has 13 residues. About 540 ng RNA was reverse transcribed with alpha and beta constant-region primers. Using multiplexing indices, alpha and beta chain libraries were generated apart by chain-specific third strand synthesis. A 5' RACE adapter with a random hexamer and the SP2 primer site was joined to cDNA. MiXCR, applied by TCRdb to the 5' RACE reads, yields one record per CDR3 protein. The repertoire consists of fewer than 15,000 distinct CDR3 sequences, with 11% occurring once and the leading ten covering about 6.3%. General study findings and limits: Healthy controls carried many MAIT alpha-chain CDR3s, while HIV+ repertoires had few.

By share of the sample, this clonotype is medium-sized. Its antigen is not identified. Whole blood was used without fractionation, so all unsorted peripheral T cells were included. The sequenced material came from blood. The chain recombines TRBV2 with TRBJ2-3, with D possibly being TRBD2 (5 bases). The sequence came from an adult in good health. The CDR3 DNA sequence: TGTGCCAGCAGTCGATTAGCGTTCGATACGCAGTATTTT. The encoded protein is CASSRLAFDTQYF.